Listed below are T cell receptor beta chains from one sample, sequenced in a study of blood T cell repertoires in COVID-19. Only in-frame clones appear in the TCRdb table, and some are missing; sequencing was by immunoSEQ multiplex PCR. Of 200,000 to 300,000 clones in the sample, roughly 89% are singletons; the top ten hold about 1.5%. Material for sequencing was peripheral blood. The receptor source for this set is a woman in her thirties or forties who had recovered from COVID-19. Both conserved end residues are part of each CDR3. Each record gives: J gene, V gene, D gene, clone size, CDR3 DNA, CDR3 protein. A D gene is named only where the DNA matches it firmly. Where a row states a size, it is once, few, many or the class of an expanded clone; other rows omit it.

TRBJ1-5 | TRBV5-6 | - | - | TGTGCCAGCAGCTTGGGGCAGAGCCCCTACTATAGCAATCAGCCCCAGCATTTT | CASSLGQSPYYSNQPQHF
TRBJ1-1 | TRBV3-1/TRBV3-2 | - | - | TGTGCCAGCAGCGCAGCGGGAGATCTGAACACTGAAGCTTTCTTT | CASSAAGDLNTEAFF
TRBJ1-4 | TRBV5-6 | TRBD1 | - | TGTGCCAGCAGCTTAACCATGGGGGCAGGGGGAAATGAAAAACTGTTTTTT | CASSLTMGAGGNEKLFF
TRBJ2-1 | TRBV11-3 | TRBD2 | - | TGTGCCAGCAGCTTAAGGCGCGGGGGGCTCTCCTACAATGAGCAGTTCTTC | CASSLRRGGLSYNEQFF
TRBJ1-6 | TRBV6-1 | TRBD1 | once | TGTGCCAGCAGTGACCCGGGACAGTATAATTCACCCCTCCACTTT | CASSDPGQYNSPLHF
TRBJ1-4 | TRBV28 | TRBD1 | - | TGTGCCAGCAGTACCACAGGGGGTGGATACGAAAAACTGTTTTTT | CASSTTGGGYEKLFF
TRBJ2-7 | TRBV27 | - | - | TGTGCCAGCCACGCGGGGGCCAGTCCCACGAGCTACGAGCAGTACTTC | CASHAGASPTSYEQYF
TRBJ1-1 | TRBV19 | - | - | TGTGCCAGTAGTATCTTCGGTAACACTGAAGCTTTCTTT | CASSIFGNTEAFF
TRBJ2-5 | TRBV2 | TRBD2 | - | TGTGCCAGCCTAGCGGACCAAGAGACCCAGTACTTC | CASLADQETQYF
TRBJ2-7 | TRBV25-1 | TRBD1 | once | TGTGCCAGCAGCGTGACAGGGGGATCCTACGAGCAGTACTTC | CASSVTGGSYEQYF
TRBJ1-3 | TRBV6-6 | - | - | TGTGCCACTACACAGGGACGTGGAAACACCATATATTTT | CATTQGRGNTIYF
TRBJ1-5 | TRBV30 | TRBD1 | - | TGTGCCTGCGAGACAGGGGTAGGGAATCAGCCCCAGCATTTT | CACETGVGNQPQHF
TRBJ1-2 | TRBV5-1 | TRBD1 | - | TGCGCCAGCAGCTTGTTCGGGACAGGGGATGGCTACACCTTC | CASSLFGTGDGYTF
TRBJ2-7 | TRBV6-5 | - | - | TGTGCCAGCAGTTACGACCACAGGGCTTACGAGCAGTACTTC | CASSYDHRAYEQYF
TRBJ2-3 | TRBV7-8 | TRBD2 | - | TGTGCCAGCAGCTTACTAGCGGGGGGCAGGGGCACAGATACGCAGTATTTT | CASSLLAGGRGTDTQYF
TRBJ2-1 | TRBV7-9 | - | - | TGTGCCAGCAGCCCGGAGCTGTACAATGAGCAGTTCTTC | CASSPELYNEQFF
TRBJ1-2 | TRBV15 | TRBD1 | - | TGTGCCACCAGCGCTCATACTGGGACAGATGGCTACACCTTC | CATSAHTGTDGYTF
TRBJ2-1 | TRBV11-3 | - | few | TGTGCCAGCAGCTTAGCTACGCGGGGCAATGAGCAGTTCTTC | CASSLATRGNEQFF
TRBJ2-1 | TRBV29-1 | - | - | TGCAGCGTTGCCACAGGCGATGAGCAGTTCTTC | CSVATGDEQFF
TRBJ2-3 | TRBV10-3 | - | - | TGTGCCATCAGTGCCCATCACACAGATACGCAGTATTTT | CAISAHHTDTQYF
TRBJ2-3 | TRBV25-1 | TRBD2 | - | TGTGCCAGCACTTCCAGCGGGGGGGCCGGAGATACGCAGTATTTT | CASTSSGGAGDTQYF
TRBJ1-5 | TRBV18 | TRBD1 | - | TGTGCCAGCTCACAGGGGGCAGATCAGCCCCAGCATTTT | CASSQGADQPQHF
TRBJ1-2 | TRBV4-2 | TRBD1 | few | TGTGCCAGCAGCCAGGACAGGGTCAACTATGGCTACACCTTC | CASSQDRVNYGYTF
TRBJ1-4 | TRBV6-5 | TRBD1 | - | TGTGCCAGCAGACCGGGACAGGGGGGAGAAAAACTGTTTTTT | CASRPGQGGEKLFF
TRBJ2-7 | TRBV11-3 | TRBD1 | - | TGTGCCAGCAGCCTCCCATCCCCCGGGACAGGGGTCCCCTACGAGCAGTACTTC | CASSLPSPGTGVPYEQYF
TRBJ2-5 | TRBV7-9 | - | - | TGTGCCAGCAGCTACCCGGGACACCAGTCCCGGGAGACCCAGTACTTC | CASSYPGHQSRETQYF
TRBJ1-5 | TRBV5-8 | - | - | TGTGCCAGCAGCTTTGAAGGGGCAGGGTATCAGCCCCAGCATTTT | CASSFEGAGYQPQHF
TRBJ1-1 | TRBV27 | TRBD1 | - | TGTGCCAGCAGTGACAGGGGAATGAACACTGAAGCTTTCTTT | CASSDRGMNTEAFF
TRBJ2-5 | TRBV10-3 | TRBD2 | once | TGTGCCTCATCGACTAGCCAGTCCCAAGAGACCCAGTACTTC | CASSTSQSQETQYF
TRBJ2-2 | TRBV2 | - | - | TGTGCCAGCAGTAAACTGGACTTCTTTTCCGCCGGGGAGCTGTTTTTT | CASSKLDFFSAGELFF
TRBJ1-2 | TRBV28 | - | - | TGTGCCAGCAGTTCCCCTGGCAGTAACTATGGCTACACCTTC | CASSSPGSNYGYTF
TRBJ1-2 | TRBV27 | TRBD1 | - | TGTGCCAGCAGTTTATTTGCAGGGGGCTATGGCTACACCTTC | CASSLFAGGYGYTF
TRBJ1-2 | TRBV30 | - | - | TGTGCCTGGAGCCCGGGGGACGTATCCGGTGGCTACACCTTC | CAWSPGDVSGGYTF
TRBJ1-1 | TRBV2 | - | - | TGTGCCAGCAGTGACTCCCTCGGGGGTGGTACTGAAGCTTTCTTT | CASSDSLGGGTEAFF
TRBJ1-5 | TRBV7-2 | - | - | TGTGCCAGCAGCTTAGCTAACAGGGAGCTCAATCAGCCCCAGCATTTT | CASSLANRELNQPQHF
TRBJ1-2 | TRBV7-9 | TRBD1 | - | TGTGCCAGCAGCTTAGGGGACAGGGATGGCTACACCTTC | CASSLGDRDGYTF
TRBJ1-5 | TRBV7-9 | - | - | TGTGCCAGCAGCTCCGTCACGGGACTGTATAGCAATCAGCCCCAGCATTTT | CASSSVTGLYSNQPQHF
TRBJ2-7 | TRBV28 | - | - | TGTGCCAGCAAGGGAGAGGCCCGCCGGTACGAGCAGTACTTC | CASKGEARRYEQYF
TRBJ2-7 | TRBV6-5 | - | once | TGTGCCAGCAGTACAGGGACACCAGGGATTTACGAGCAGTACTTC | CASSTGTPGIYEQYF
TRBJ1-3 | TRBV4-1 | - | - | TGCGCCAGCAGCCAACTGGCAGGTGGAAACACCATATATTTT | CASSQLAGGNTIYF
TRBJ1-1 | TRBV5-1 | - | - | TGCGCCAGCAGCTTTGCAGACTCGAACACTGAAGCTTTCTTT | CASSFADSNTEAFF
TRBJ1-1 | TRBV28 | - | - | TGTGCCAGCAGCATTTGGGCCCGGAACACTGAAGCTTTCTTT | CASSIWARNTEAFF
TRBJ1-2 | TRBV24-1 | TRBD1 | once | TGTGCCACCAGTGATCGCGGGACAGGCTATGGCTACACCTTC | CATSDRGTGYGYTF
TRBJ1-4 | TRBV28 | - | - | TGTGCCAGCAGCTCCCCGGGGGTACTGAATGAAAAACTGTTTTTT | CASSSPGVLNEKLFF
TRBJ2-6 | TRBV9 | - | - | TGTGCCAGCAGCGTTGAAGCGAGCTCTGGGGCCAACGTCCTGACTTTC | CASSVEASSGANVLTF
TRBJ1-1 | TRBV6-1 | - | - | TGTGCCAGCAGTGACAATCGAGGCACTGAAGCTTTCTTT | CASSDNRGTEAFF
TRBJ1-5 | TRBV10-3 | TRBD1 | - | TGTGCCACAAGAGATCAGGACAGGGATCAGCCCCAGCATTTT | CATRDQDRDQPQHF
TRBJ1-5 | TRBV4-1 | - | - | TGCGCCAGCAGCCATATAGGACAGATTAATCAGCCCCAGCATTTT | CASSHIGQINQPQHF
TRBJ2-7 | TRBV10-3 | - | - | TGTGCCACAATACCGGGACAAGGTACCTCCTACGAGCAGTACTTC | CATIPGQGTSYEQYF
TRBJ1-2 | TRBV5-6 | - | - | TGTGCCAGCAGCTTGGCCGGCGGGGGTTACTATGGCTACACCTTC | CASSLAGGGYYGYTF
TRBJ1-1 | TRBV6-6 | - | - | TGTGCCAGCAGTTACTCGGCTGAGAACACTGAAGCTTTCTTT | CASSYSAENTEAFF
TRBJ1-6 | TRBV19 | TRBD1 | many | TGTGCCAGTAGTGTCAACAGGGGACGTAATTCACCCCTCCACTTT | CASSVNRGRNSPLHF
TRBJ2-1 | TRBV13 | - | - | TGTGCCAGCAGCTCCCTATACAATGAGCAGTTCTTC | CASSSLYNEQFF
TRBJ2-7 | TRBV7-9 | - | - | TGTGCCAGCAGCTTAGGACAGTACGAGCAGTACTTC | CASSLGQYEQYF
TRBJ2-2 | TRBV9 | - | - | TGTGCCAGCAGCGTAGGCGGGGTGGTCACCGGGGAGCTGTTTTTT | CASSVGGVVTGELFF
TRBJ2-3 | TRBV27 | TRBD1 | - | TGTGCCAGCGGTGGACAGGGACCCACAGATACGCAGTATTTT | CASGGQGPTDTQYF
TRBJ1-2 | TRBV25-1 | - | - | TGTGCCAGCAAACAGAACTATGGCTACACCTTC | CASKQNYGYTF
TRBJ1-5 | TRBV6-5 | - | - | TGTGCCAGCAGTTACTCGGGTCGGGGAAATCAGCCCCAGCATTTT | CASSYSGRGNQPQHF
TRBJ2-1 | TRBV4-1 | TRBD2 | - | TGCGCCAGCAGCCTCCTAGCGGGGGGGAGGGATGAGCAGTTCTTC | CASSLLAGGRDEQFF
TRBJ2-7 | TRBV5-1 | - | - | TGCGCCAGCAGCCACCCCCACACCCGGGACGAGCAGTACTTC | CASSHPHTRDEQYF